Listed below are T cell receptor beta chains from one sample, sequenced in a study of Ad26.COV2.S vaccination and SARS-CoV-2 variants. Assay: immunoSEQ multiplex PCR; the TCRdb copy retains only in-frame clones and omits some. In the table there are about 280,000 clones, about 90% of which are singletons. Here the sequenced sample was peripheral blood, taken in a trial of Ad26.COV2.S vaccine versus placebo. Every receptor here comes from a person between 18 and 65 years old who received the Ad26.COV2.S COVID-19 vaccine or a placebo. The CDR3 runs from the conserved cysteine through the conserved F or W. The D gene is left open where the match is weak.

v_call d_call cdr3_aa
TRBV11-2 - CASSFFGASYEQYF
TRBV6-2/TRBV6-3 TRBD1 CASSPTGGWETQYF
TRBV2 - CASSQMGHTDTQYF
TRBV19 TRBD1 CASRGGKNTEAFF
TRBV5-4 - CASSPRREADTQYF
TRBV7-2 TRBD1 CASSSTGGTGELFF
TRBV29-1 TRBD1 CSVDRGSEAFF
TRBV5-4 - CASSLNRDNEQYF
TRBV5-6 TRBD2 CASSLAGGHPGELFF
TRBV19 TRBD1 CASSRTSGQGNTEAFF
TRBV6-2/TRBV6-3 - CASSSGSTYEQYF
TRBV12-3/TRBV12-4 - CASSRMGYEQYF
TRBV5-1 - CASSRAENTEAFF
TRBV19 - CAAGVTGNTIYF
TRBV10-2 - CASCGGGRVWETQYF